These 9 T cell receptor beta chains were sequenced from one sample in a study of T-cell reconstitution after alpha-beta-depleted transplantation in children. As it was prepared, the TCRbeta library received unique molecular identifiers. TCRdb reprocessed the PCR reads via MiXCR and lists one record per CDR3 protein. The sample contains some 340,000 distinct CDR3 sequences, about a tenth of which appear only once. The material sequenced was PBMCs from the stem cell graft donor, taken from the stem cell graft. The receptors originated from a human donor who donated a stem cell graft to a child with acute lymphoblastic leukemia.

The chain employs TRBV14 and TRBJ1-2; no clear D gene. The CDR3 length is 13 residues. CDR1 is SGHDN and CDR2 is FVKESK in the germline V gene. V dropped 1 base and J dropped 6 bases, with 9 bases sitting between them. The CDR3 spells CASSQARLHGYTF. The CDR3 DNA follows: TGTGCCAGCAGCCAAGCTCGACTACATGGCTACACCTTC.

The V call is TRBV7-9, the J call TRBJ1-5; D not certain. The V gene lost 1 base and the J gene lost 5 bases, with 12 bases spanning the gap. Per the germline V gene, CDR1 is SEHNR and CDR2 is FQNEAQ (reference sequence). The CDR3 is 15 amino acids. The CDR3 DNA follows: TGTGCCAGCAGCTTAGTCGGGGTAGCAGATCAGCCCCAGCATTTT. Translating gives CASSLVGVADQPQHF.

This clonotype appeared many times. The rearrangement joins TRBV27 to TRBJ2-3, with TRBD1 as a possible D gene (6 bases). Trimming took 7 bases from V and 3 from J, leaving 14 bases between them. From germline, CDR1 is MNHEY and CDR2 SMNVEV (reference sequence). The CDR3 sequence is 14 residues long. In DNA form, the CDR3 reads TGTGCCAGCAAGTTGGGGGCAGGAACAGATACGCAGTATTTT. Residues: CASKLGAGTDTQYF.

The chain has TRBV28 and TRBJ1-2; 7 bases line up with TRBD1. CDR3 length: 16 residues. Germline CDR1 is MDHEN and CDR2 is SYDVKM. V lost 2 bases and J lost 0; bases outside the gene matches: 6. CDR3 sequence (DNA): TGTGCCAGCAGTTTAAAGCGGGACAGTTCTAACTATGGCTACACCTTC. The encoded protein is CASSLKRDSSNYGYTF.

The chain uses TRBV5-4 and TRBJ2-7; the match to TRBD2 covers 11 bases. The CDR3 length is 14 residues. Germline V gene sequence: CDR1 SGHNT, CDR2 YYREEE (reference sequence). Trimming at V came to 2 bases and at J to 7 bases, leaving 5 bases not matched to a gene. In nucleotides, the CDR3 is TGTGCCAGCAGCTTACTAGCGGGAGTAAGGGAGCAGTACTTC. It encodes CASSLLAGVREQYF. Filled out from reference TRBV5-4 and TRBJ2-7, the complete variable domain reads ETGVTQSPTHLIKTRGQQVTLRCSSQSGHNTVSWYQQALGQGPQFIFQYYREEENGRGNFPPRFSGLQFPNYSSELNVNALELDDSALYLCASSLLAGVREQYFGPGTRLTVT.

This clonotype was counted only a few times. This rearrangement joins TRBV25-1 to TRBJ2-7; no reliable D call. CDR3 length equals 14 residues. Trimming cost V 2 bases and J 4 bases, with 12 bases left between them. Germline CDR1 MGHDK, CDR2 SYGVNS. The CDR3 sequence: CASSEPGTIYEQYF. The CDR3 bases are TGTGCCAGCAGTGAACCAGGAACAATTTACGAGCAGTACTTC.

This clonotype was detected only a few times. The gene calls are TRBV11-2 and TRBJ2-2; D not resolved. The germline V and J ends were trimmed by 1 base and 7 bases, with 7 bases remaining between them. Germline values: CDR1 SGHAT, CDR2 FQNNGV. The CDR3 runs 13 residues. CDR3 nucleotides: TGTGCCAGCAGCTTAGTGAGTTACGGGGAGCTGTTTTTT. Its translation is CASSLVSYGELFF. The full variable domain, its missing parts supplied by reference TRBV11-2 and TRBJ2-2, is EAGVAQSPRYKIIEKRQSVAFWCNPISGHATLYWYQQILGQGPKLLIQFQNNGVVDDSQLPKDRFSAERLKGVDSTLKIQPAKLEDSAVYLCASSLVSYGELFFGEGSRLTVL.

This clonotype was seen a handful of times. The rearrangement uses TRBV5-5 and TRBJ2-3, with D tentatively TRBD2 (5 bases). Trimming cost V 4 bases and J 0 bases, with 6 bases left between them. The germline CDR1 and CDR2 sequences are SGHKS and YYEKEE (reference sequence). CDR3 length: 13 amino acids. CDR3 sequence reads: CASSTGSTDTQYF. Here the CDR3 DNA reads TGTGCCAGCAGCACGGGAAGCACAGATACGCAGTATTTT.

This rearrangement joins TRBV18 to TRBJ1-4, with a possible D match to TRBD1 (5 bases). Trimming took 5 bases from V and 8 from J, leaving 12 bases between them. Germline V CDR1 and CDR2: KGHSH, LQKENI. The CDR3 extends over 13 amino acids. This CDR3 reads CASSGQGDEKLFF. For the CDR3, the DNA is TGTGCCAGCTCAGGCCAGGGAGACGAAAAACTGTTTTTT.